What follows are 2 T cell receptor beta chains derived from one specimen sequenced in a study of identical twins. TCRdb redid the calling of the 5' RACE reads with MiXCR, one entry per CDR3 protein. This sample has roughly 230,000 distinct CDR3 sequences; roughly 8.7% occur once, and the top ten carry less than 4%. The sample also formed part of further work on yellow fever vaccine responses in identical twins.

The sequencing input was CD8+ T cells sorted from blood. The receptors derive from a woman aged 18-29 years in good health.

The CDR3 nucleotides read TGCAGTGCTAGAGATATGTGGACAGGGGTCCACGAGCAGTACTTC. Translated: CSARDMWTGVHEQYF. This sequence joins TRBV20-1 and TRBJ2-7, with 9 bases lining up with TRBD1. The CDR3 extends over 15 amino acids. Germline lookup yields CDR1 DFQATT and CDR2 SNEGSKA (reference sequence). J was trimmed by 5 bases and V by 0 bases; bases with no gene match: 8.

The V and J genes are TRBV12-3 or TRBV12-4 and TRBJ1-3; the D is unclear. Trimming took off 3 bases at V and 0 bases at J, with 9 bases between the two ends. The CDR3 has 15 residues. CDR3 sequence: CASSLGTHSGNTIYF. The DNA for the CDR3 is TGTGCCAGCAGTTTGGGCACTCACTCTGGAAACACCATATATTTT.